The TCR beta chain described here comes from a study of blood T cell repertoires in COVID-19. Study overall: Italy, Spain and the United States were the sources of the convalescent and acute COVID-19 samples. The analysed material was cDNA or gDNA that came from T cells, B-cell-depleted T cells, or PBMCs.

The CDR3 contains 13 residues. Germline CDR1 and CDR2: MDHEN and SYDVKM. V lost 3 bases and J lost 4, with 9 bases in between. Original processing notes: Scientists estimated how many nucleated cells there were by amplifying reference gene primers. The repertoire was sequenced with immunoSEQ multiplex PCR; TCRdb's copy has only in-frame clones and lacks some. V and J calls and clone size are given by that table; D and trimming were obtained from the DNA. This repertoire shows approximately 310,000 clones, roughly 84% found once; its top ten account for 1%. This chain uses TRBV28 with TRBJ1-2; D not resolved. The clonotype originates from a man aged 45-65 years with active or convalescent COVID-19. The sequencing sample was made of peripheral blood. The CDR3 nucleotides read TGTGCCAGCAGTTTGAGGGTAGTCTATGGCTACACCTTC. It is translated as CASSLRVVYGYTF.